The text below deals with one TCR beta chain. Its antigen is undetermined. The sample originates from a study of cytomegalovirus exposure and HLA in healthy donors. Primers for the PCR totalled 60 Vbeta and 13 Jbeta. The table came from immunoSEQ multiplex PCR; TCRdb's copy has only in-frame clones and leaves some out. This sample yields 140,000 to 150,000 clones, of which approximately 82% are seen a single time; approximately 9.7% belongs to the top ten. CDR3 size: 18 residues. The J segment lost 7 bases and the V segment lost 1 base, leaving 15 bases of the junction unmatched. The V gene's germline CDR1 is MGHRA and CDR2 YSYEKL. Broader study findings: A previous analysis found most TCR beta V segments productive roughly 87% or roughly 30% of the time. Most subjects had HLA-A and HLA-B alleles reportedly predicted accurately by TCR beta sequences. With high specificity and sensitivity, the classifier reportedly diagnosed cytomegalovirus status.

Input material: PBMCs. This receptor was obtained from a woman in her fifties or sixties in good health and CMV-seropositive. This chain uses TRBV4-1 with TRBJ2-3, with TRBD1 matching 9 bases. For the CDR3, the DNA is TGCGCCAGCAGCCAAGTGGTGCGGGGACAGGGATTGAGTAATACGCAGTATTTT. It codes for CASSQVVRGQGLSNTQYF.